These 11 T cell receptor beta chains originate from one sample sequenced in a study of beta chain features in type 1 diabetes (dated by TCRdb to the late 2010s). Library preparation employed the immunoSEQ multiplex PCR assay. The entire amount of isolated RNA was reverse transcribed using the High Capacity cDNA Reverse Transcription Kit, so the sequenced TCRB transcripts were expressed ones. In TCRdb, the immuneACCESS table is reduced to in-frame sequences with V and J assigned. These tables do not hold every clone; where another copy was compared, an unresolved V gene accounts for under half, and the others remain unexplained. For this sample the table gives hundreds of thousands of clones, of which over 9.5% were detected only once. More than 0.015% of the sample rests with the top ten. The specimen sequenced was naive CD4+ T cells from blood. What the cell subset or site label conveys for this sample: true naive CD4+ T cells. The receptors come from a man aged 18 to 29 in good health.

In this sample, this clone turned up a few times. This chain's CDR3 is CASSQEQGYTQYF. As DNA, the CDR3 is TGTGCCAGCAGCCAAGAACAGGGTTATACGCAGTATTTT. The chain is built from TRBV14 and TRBJ2-3, with a tentative D call TRBD1 (6 bases). The CDR3 sequence is 13 residues long. V shed 0 bases and J shed 7 bases, with 8 bases lying between them. Germline loops: CDR1 SGHDN, CDR2 FVKESK.

The rearrangement joins TRBV6-6 to TRBJ2-5, with TRBD2 matching over 7 bases. CDR1 is MNHNY, CDR2 SVGAGI, per germline (reference sequence). This CDR3 is built from 15 residues. V lost 0 bases to trimming and J lost 0 bases; unmatched junction nucleotides: 1. The CDR3 DNA sequence: TGTGCCAGCAGTTACTCGGGGGGGAACCAAGAGACCCAGTACTTC. It translates to CASSYSGGNQETQYF.

The chain links TRBV4-3 to TRBJ1-6, with a tentative D call TRBD1 (6 bases). CDR1 is LGHNA and CDR2 is YSLEER in the germline V gene. The CDR3 has 15 residues. V dropped 4 bases and J dropped 7 bases, with 14 bases sitting between them. In DNA form, the CDR3 reads TGCGCCAGCAGCCTAGACAGGACTTCGAATTCACCCCTCCACTTT. It yields the protein CASSLDRTSNSPLHF.

The chain has TRBV25-1 and TRBJ1-5; D gene unclear. Germline values: CDR1 MGHDK, CDR2 SYGVNS. V gave up 0 bases and J gave up 1 base, with 4 bases separating them. The length of the CDR3 is 14 residues. DNA of the CDR3: TGTGCCAGCAGTGAATACAGAAGCAATCAGCCCCAGCATTTT. This encodes CASSEYRSNQPQHF.

The CDR3 nucleotides read TGTGCCAGCAGTGAAGATCAGAGGCGGGATTCACCCCTCCACTTT. This gives the protein CASSEDQRRDSPLHF. The chain recombines TRBV25-1 with TRBJ1-6; D gene unclear. V lost 2 bases and J 8 bases, leaving 13 bases between the germline ends. Germline CDR1 and CDR2: MGHDK and SYGVNS. This CDR3 contains 15 residues.

This chain links TRBV28 with TRBJ2-1; 9 bases line up with TRBD2. Losses at the gene ends were 4 bases for V and 9 bases for J; bases not matched to a gene: 16. Germline lookup yields CDR1 MDHEN and CDR2 SYDVKM. The CDR3 runs to 17 residues. CDR3 bases: TGTGCCAGCAGTTCATTACCCCACGCGGGGGGGGCTAGTGAGCAGTTCTTC. It is translated as CASSSLPHAGGASEQFF.

This clone was observed a handful of times. The CDR3 bases are TGTGCCAGCAGCGTACAGGGTACAGGAAACATTCAGTACTTC. Its protein product is CASSVQGTGNIQYF. The chain recombines TRBV28 with TRBJ2-4, with D possibly TRBD1 on 6 matching bases. Germline V gene lookup returns CDR1 MDHEN and CDR2 SYDVKM. The germline V and J ends were trimmed by 6 bases and 6 bases, with 15 bases remaining between them. This CDR3 has 14 residues.

The chain joins TRBV7-2 to TRBJ2-7, with D unclear. CDR3 length: 11 amino acids. V was shortened by 5 bases and J by 2 bases, with 4 bases between the two germline ends. The germline V gene has CDR1 SGHTA and CDR2 FQGNSA. CDR3 sequence (DNA): TGTGCCAGCAGCGACACCTACGAGCAGTACTTC. Translation gives CASSDTYEQYF.

This clone showed up just a few times. The chain combines TRBV9 with TRBJ1-2; D not resolved. The germline V gene has CDR1 SGDLS and CDR2 YYNGEE. This CDR3 contains 15 residues. V was pared by 4 bases and J by 4 bases, with 17 bases between. Here the CDR3 reads CASSLSPHEAYGYTF. CDR3 bases: TGTGCCAGCAGCCTCAGCCCCCATGAGGCCTATGGCTACACCTTC.

This clone was seen a handful of times. This sample includes further DNA sequences coding for the same CDR3. The rearrangement links TRBV29-1 to TRBJ2-7; TRBD2 agrees at 8 bases. This CDR3 comprises 12 residues. The V and J ends lost 7 bases and 2 bases, in that order; junction bases with no gene match: 4. The germline CDR1 and CDR2 sequences are SQVTM and ANQGSEA. CDR3 DNA sequence: TGCAGCGCTCGGGAGGGTACCTACGAGCAGTACTTC. Protein: CSAREGTYEQYF.

As DNA, the CDR3 is TGCGCCAGCAGCCAAGAATGGGTGTCACAGGGGTATGGCTACACCTTC. This gives the protein CASSQEWVSQGYGYTF. The chain is built from TRBV4-1 and TRBJ1-2, with TRBD1 identical over 7 bases. V lost 0 bases, J lost 5 bases, and 9 bases stayed unmatched. Germline V gene sequence: CDR1 MGHRA, CDR2 YSYEKL. This CDR3 has 16 residues.